Below, 10 T cell receptor beta chains from the same sample are listed, as sequenced in a study of T cells in Graves' hyperthyroidism and ophthalmopathy. Template material for amplifying TCR beta CDR3 regions consisted of RNA transcripts. The HTBI primer set served for first-round RT-PCR of the TCR CDR3. TCRdb reanalysed the multiplex PCR reads using MiXCR and keeps one entry per CDR3 protein. This sample has roughly 700,000 distinct CDR3 sequences; 15% to 20% occur once, and the top ten carry around 15%. Sequenced: blood. The receptors were gathered from a man in his fifties or sixties with Graves' hyperthyroidism.

The sample holds many counts of this clonotype. The chain uses TRBV9 and TRBJ2-7; D remains ambiguous. The CDR3 covers 16 residues. The germline V gene encodes CDR1 SGDLS and CDR2 YYNGEE. Trimming removed 2 bases at V and 0 bases at J, with 15 bases between. The CDR3 bases are TGTGCCAGCAGCGTCTCCCCCGACGCCAGCTCCTACGAGCAGTACTTC. It specifies CASSVSPDASSYEQYF.

There are many counts of this clonotype. The chain has TRBV2 and TRBJ2-1; 11 bases agree with TRBD2. Germline V CDR1 and CDR2: SNHLY, FYNNEI. Losses at the gene ends were 9 bases for V and 7 bases for J; bases not matched to a gene: 11. The CDR3 spans 15 residues. The CDR3 sequence is CARRTLAGDSNEQFF. The CDR3 DNA follows: TGTGCCAGACGCACACTAGCGGGAGATAGTAATGAGCAGTTCTTC.

The chain is built from TRBV27 and TRBJ2-3; D not resolved. Trimming left V 3 bases short and J 7 bases short, with 11 bases between. CDR1 MNHEY and CDR2 SMNVEV come from the germline V gene (reference sequence). CDR3 length: 13 amino acids. The chain's CDR3 is CASSFTTSHTQYF. The CDR3 DNA follows: TGTGCCAGCAGTTTTACTACCTCCCATACGCAGTATTTT.

This clonotype was counted between two and nine times. The chain links TRBV2 to TRBJ1-3, with D unresolved. CDR1 SNHLY and CDR2 FYNNEI come from the germline V gene. The CDR3 length is 15 residues. Deletions cut 6 bases from V and 0 bases from J, with 12 bases between. CDR3 amino acids: CASSSALISGNTIYF. CDR3 DNA: TGTGCCAGCAGCTCGGCCCTGATCTCTGGAAACACCATATATTTT.

In this sample, this clonotype turned up many times. This sequence joins TRBV28 and TRBJ1-4, with TRBD1 matching 7 bases. Trimming removed 10 bases from V and 4 bases from J; junction bases left unmatched: 9. CDR3 size: 14 residues. Germline values: CDR1 MDHEN, CDR2 SYDVKM. CDR3 loop: CATIPGQLNEKLFF. The CDR3 DNA reads TGTGCCACCATCCCGGGACAGCTTAATGAAAAACTGTTTTTT. Combining the CDR3 with reference TRBV28 and TRBJ1-4 gives the whole variable domain DVKVTQSSRYLVKRTGEKVFLECVQDMDHENMFWYRQDPGLGLRLIYFSYDVKMKEKGDIPEGYSVSREKKERFSLILESASTNQTSMYLCATIPGQLNEKLFFGSGTQLSVL.

V is TRBV20-1 and J is TRBJ2-3; 11 bases match TRBD1. CDR1 DFQATT and CDR2 SNEGSKA come from the germline V gene (reference sequence). V was clipped by 0 bases and J by 4 bases; unmatched bases: 6. This CDR3 contains 16 residues. This chain's CDR3 is CSARDPGQGVSDTQYF. The CDR3 DNA is TGCAGTGCTAGAGATCCGGGACAGGGGGTTTCAGATACGCAGTATTTT.

This clonotype was observed a few times. In DNA, the CDR3 is TGCGCCAGCAGCCAAGATCCGGCTCTTAACACTGAAGCTTTCTTT. Amino acid sequence: CASSQDPALNTEAFF. This chain connects TRBV4-1 to TRBJ1-1; D gene uncertain. This CDR3 is built from 15 residues. CDR1 MGHRA and CDR2 YSYEKL come from the germline V gene. Trimming removed 0 bases from V and 2 bases from J, with 10 bases in between.

J is TRBJ2-5 and V is TRBV19; TRBD1 might be the D (5 bases). Trimming cost V 3 bases and J 2 bases, with 7 bases left between them. CDR3 length equals 13 residues. Germline V gene sequence: CDR1 LNHDA, CDR2 SQIVND (reference sequence). CDR3 DNA sequence: TGTGCCAGTAGTATCGCAGGGCAAGAGACCCAGTACTTC. Protein product: CASSIAGQETQYF.

The V and J genes are TRBV7-9 and TRBJ2-3, with D hard to call. Looked up from germline, CDR1 is SEHNR and CDR2 is FQNEAQ (reference sequence). The CDR3 has 15 amino acids. Trimming removed 5 bases at V and 0 bases at J, with 12 bases between. CDR3 sequence (DNA): TGTGCCAGCAGCCGGAAGTTTTCGAGCACAGATACGCAGTATTTT. This gives the protein CASSRKFSSTDTQYF.

The V gene is TRBV30, the J gene TRBJ2-1, with D possibly TRBD2 on 6 matching bases. This CDR3 is 13 amino acids long. Germline V gene lookup returns CDR1 GTSNPN and CDR2 SVGIG (reference sequence). V lost 6 bases, J lost 2 bases, and 11 bases lay in between. DNA for the CDR3: TGTGCCTGTTCCCAGCGGGCCTACAATGAGCAGTTCTTC. Amino acid sequence: CACSQRAYNEQFF.